This T cell receptor beta chain was captured in a study of T cell responses to AZD1222 COVID-19 vaccine. The study's findings and limits: Repertoire samples came only from after the peak T cell response.

The assay was immunoSEQ multiplex PCR, and TCRdb's table has in-frame clones only and misses some. The table lists roughly 140,000 clones, just over 90% of them singletons. As to this clone: As yet, its antigen is unknown.

In germline, CDR1 is MNHEY, CDR2 SMNVEV (reference sequence). V shed 2 bases and J 5 bases; nucleotides not matched to a gene: 7. The CDR3 spans 15 residues. The clonotype comes from an adult in good health. The sample was peripheral blood, taken on day 0 of AZD1222 vaccination. The V and J genes are TRBV27 and TRBJ2-7; TRBD1 matches 9 bases. CDR3 region: CASSLGSGQGHEQYF. As DNA, the CDR3 is TGTGCCAGCAGTTTAGGGTCGGGACAGGGACACGAGCAGTACTTC.